Here is one T cell receptor beta chain with its context. The junction does not match germline at one end; this may be a read error. Participants were aged 18 to 89 years, lived in roughly 25 US areas, and enrolled virtually. Per the study methods: The assay estimated nucleated cells by amplifying reference gene primers. This table comes from immunoSEQ multiplex PCR, and its TCRdb copy is limited to in-frame clones, with some not included. Clone size and the V and J calls come from that table; the DNA yielded D and trimming. The sample contains around 250,000 clones, 88% of which appear only once. The data were taken from a study of blood T cell repertoires in COVID-19. CDR1 is SGHNT, CDR2 YENEEA, per germline. CDR3 size: 15 residues.

The sequence was obtained from a woman between 35 and 50 years old with acute COVID-19. Sequenced input: PBMCs or T cells enriched from blood (not recorded which). The rearrangement uses TRBV11-3 and TRBJ2-1; 9 nucleotides match TRBD1. CDR3 amino acids: CASSIDRGSYNEQFF. CDR3 bases: TGTGCCAGCAGCATAGACAGGGGGTCCTACAATGAGCAGTTCTTC.